This is a list of T cell receptor beta chains from one sample in a study of blood T cells in healthy people across ages. TCRdb reanalysed the 5' RACE reads using MiXCR and keeps one entry per CDR3 protein. The sample holds some 700,000 distinct CDR3 sequences; around a fifth are singletons and the top ten take about 22%. Sequencing used blood. The receptor source for this set is a man aged 65 to 85 in good health. The CDR3 runs from the conserved cysteine through the conserved F or W. The D gene is left open where the match is weak. Expanded clones get a size class; other rows say once, few or many, or leave the size out.

CDR3 protein,CDR3 DNA,clone size,V gene,J gene,D gene
CASSLVKMDFNEQFF,TGTGCCAGCAGCTTGGTTAAGATGGACTTCAATGAGCAGTTCTTC,.,TRBV7-9,TRBJ2-1,.
CASSLNFMGGMNTEAFF,TGTGCCAGCAGTTTAAACTTCATGGGGGGCATGAACACTGAAGCTTTCTTT,few,TRBV28,TRBJ1-1,.
CASSSLAGGRKDTQYF,TGCGCCAGCAGTAGCCTAGCGGGGGGGCGCAAAGATACGCAGTATTTT,.,TRBV5-1,TRBJ2-3,TRBD2
CASSQETSREETQYF,TGTGCCAGCAGCCAAGAGACTAGCCGGGAAGAGACCCAGTACTTC,few,TRBV3-1,TRBJ2-5,TRBD2
CASSFGTDMNTEAFF,TGTGCCAGCAGCTTCGGGACAGACATGAACACTGAAGCTTTCTTT,.,TRBV11-1,TRBJ1-1,TRBD1
CASSLGGRAESEQFF,TGTGCCAGCAGCTTAGGTGGGAGGGCCGAGTCTGAGCAGTTCTTC,few,TRBV7-3,TRBJ2-1,TRBD2
CASSEGHAYYGYTF,TGTGCCAGCAGTGAAGGCCACGCATACTATGGCTACACCTTC,few,TRBV6-1,TRBJ1-2,.
CASSVSASFSYEQYF,TGTGCCAGCAGCGTAAGCGCCTCGTTCTCCTACGAGCAGTACTTC,.,TRBV9,TRBJ2-7,.
CAITEGTGRKNTIYF,TGTGCCATCACCGAGGGGACAGGGAGGAAAAACACCATATATTTT,.,TRBV10-3,TRBJ1-3,TRBD1
CASSIFVGQGTDTQYF,TGTGCCAGCAGCATCTTCGTGGGACAGGGGACAGATACGCAGTATTTT,few,TRBV5-6,TRBJ2-3,TRBD1
CASSLGGGSEKLFF,TGTGCCAGCAGCTTAGGGGGGGGAAGTGAAAAACTGTTTTTT,few,TRBV7-2,TRBJ1-4,.
CTSSPTSNRVDTQYF,TGTACCAGCAGCCCGACCTCCAACAGGGTCGATACGCAGTATTTT,few,TRBV14,TRBJ2-3,.
CASSTPGASGYTF,TGTGCCAGCAGCACCCCGGGGGCGTCAGGCTACACCTTC,.,TRBV7-2,TRBJ1-2,.
CASSLQANYRYTF,TGCGCCAGCAGCTTACAGGCTAACTATCGCTACACCTTC,.,TRBV5-1,TRBJ1-2,.
CASSLTGGRNTEAFF,TGTGCCAGCAGTTTGACAGGGGGACGGAACACTGAAGCTTTCTTT,few,TRBV12-3/TRBV12-4,TRBJ1-1,TRBD1